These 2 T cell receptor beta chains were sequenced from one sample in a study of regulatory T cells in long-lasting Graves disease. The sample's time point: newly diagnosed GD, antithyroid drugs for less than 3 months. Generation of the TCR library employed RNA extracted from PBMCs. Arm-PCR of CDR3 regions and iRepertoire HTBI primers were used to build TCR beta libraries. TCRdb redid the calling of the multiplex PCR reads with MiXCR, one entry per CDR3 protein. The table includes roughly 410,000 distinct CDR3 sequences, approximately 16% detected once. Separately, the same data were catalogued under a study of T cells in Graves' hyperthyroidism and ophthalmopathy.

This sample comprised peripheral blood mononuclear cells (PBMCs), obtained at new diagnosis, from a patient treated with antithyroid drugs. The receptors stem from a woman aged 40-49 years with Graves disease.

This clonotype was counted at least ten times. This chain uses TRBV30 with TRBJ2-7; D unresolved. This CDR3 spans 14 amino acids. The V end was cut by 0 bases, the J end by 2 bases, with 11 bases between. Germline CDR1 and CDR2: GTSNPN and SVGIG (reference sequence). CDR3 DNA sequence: TGTGCCTGGAGTGTGGTTGGGAAGCCCTACGAGCAGTACTTC. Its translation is CAWSVVGKPYEQYF.

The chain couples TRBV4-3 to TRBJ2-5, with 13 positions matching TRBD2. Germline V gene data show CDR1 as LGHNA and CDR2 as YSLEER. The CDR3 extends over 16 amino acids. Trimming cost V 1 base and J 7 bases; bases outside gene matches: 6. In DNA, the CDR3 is TGCGCCAGCAGCCAAGGGTGGACTAGCGGGAGCTTGACCCAGTACTTC. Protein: CASSQGWTSGSLTQYF.